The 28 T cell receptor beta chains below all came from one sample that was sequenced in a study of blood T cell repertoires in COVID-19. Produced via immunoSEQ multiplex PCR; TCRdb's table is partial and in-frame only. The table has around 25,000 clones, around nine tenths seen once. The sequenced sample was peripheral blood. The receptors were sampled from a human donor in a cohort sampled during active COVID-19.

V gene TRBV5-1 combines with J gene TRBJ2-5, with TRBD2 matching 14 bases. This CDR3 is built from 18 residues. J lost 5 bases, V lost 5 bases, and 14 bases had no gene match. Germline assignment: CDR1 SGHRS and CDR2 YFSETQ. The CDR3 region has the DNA TGCGCCAGCAGGGGGCGTGGGGGACTAGCGGGAGAAGATGAGACCCAGTACTTC. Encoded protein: CASRGRGGLAGEDETQYF. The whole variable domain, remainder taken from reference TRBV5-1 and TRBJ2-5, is KAGVTQTPRYLIKTRGQQVTLSCSPISGHRSVSWYQQTPGQGLQFLFEYFSETQRNKGNFPGRFSGRQFSNSRSEMNVSTLELGDSALYLCASRGRGGLAGEDETQYFGPGTRLLVL.

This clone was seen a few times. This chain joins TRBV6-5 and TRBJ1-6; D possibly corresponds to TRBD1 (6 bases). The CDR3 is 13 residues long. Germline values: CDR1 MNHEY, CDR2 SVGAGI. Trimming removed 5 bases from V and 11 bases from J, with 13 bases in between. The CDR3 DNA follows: TGTGCCAGCAGTCTGGGCAGGGGTCCACCCCTCCACTTT. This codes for CASSLGRGPPLHF.

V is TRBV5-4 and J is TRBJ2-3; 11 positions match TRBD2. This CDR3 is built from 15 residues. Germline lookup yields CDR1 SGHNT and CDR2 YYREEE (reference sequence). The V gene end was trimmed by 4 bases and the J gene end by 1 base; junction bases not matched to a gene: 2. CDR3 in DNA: TGTGCCAGCAGCATTAGCGGGGGGGGCACAGATACGCAGTATTTT. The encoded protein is CASSISGGGTDTQYF.

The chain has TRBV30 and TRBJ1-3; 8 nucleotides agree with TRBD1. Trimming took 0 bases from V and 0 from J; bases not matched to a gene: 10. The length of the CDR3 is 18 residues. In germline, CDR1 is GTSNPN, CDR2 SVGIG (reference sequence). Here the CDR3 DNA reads TGTGCCTGGAGTGTACCCCCGGACAGGGAAGCCTCTGGAAACACCATATATTTT. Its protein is CAWSVPPDREASGNTIYF.

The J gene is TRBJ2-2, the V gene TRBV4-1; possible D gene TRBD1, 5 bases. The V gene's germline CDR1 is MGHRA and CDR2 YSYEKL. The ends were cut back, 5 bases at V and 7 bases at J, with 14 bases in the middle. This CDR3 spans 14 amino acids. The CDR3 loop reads CASSWTPQSGELFF. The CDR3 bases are TGCGCCAGCAGCTGGACACCGCAGAGCGGGGAGCTGTTTTTT.

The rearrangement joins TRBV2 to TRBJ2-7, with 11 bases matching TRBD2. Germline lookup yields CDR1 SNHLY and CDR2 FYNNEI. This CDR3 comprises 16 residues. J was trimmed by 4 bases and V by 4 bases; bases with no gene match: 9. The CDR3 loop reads CASSGLLAGGGYEQYF. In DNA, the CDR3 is TGTGCCAGCAGTGGTCTTCTAGCGGGAGGCGGATACGAGCAGTACTTC.

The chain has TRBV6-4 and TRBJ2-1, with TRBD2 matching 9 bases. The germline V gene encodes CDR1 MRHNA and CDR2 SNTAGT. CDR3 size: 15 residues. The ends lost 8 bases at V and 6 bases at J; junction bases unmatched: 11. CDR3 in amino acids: CASPWGLATCNEQFF. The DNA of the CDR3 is TGTGCCAGCCCCTGGGGACTAGCCACTTGCAATGAGCAGTTCTTC.

In nucleotides, the CDR3 is TGTGCCAGCAGCTTAGATCCTAGCGGGGGTATTGTCGGGGAGCTGTTTTTT. The encoded protein is CASSLDPSGGIVGELFF. The chain links TRBV7-6 to TRBJ2-2; 10 bases fit TRBD2. The germline V gene has CDR1 SGHVS and CDR2 FNYEAQ. The CDR3 runs 17 residues. The trim removed 1 base at V and 7 bases at J, leaving 9 bases unmatched.

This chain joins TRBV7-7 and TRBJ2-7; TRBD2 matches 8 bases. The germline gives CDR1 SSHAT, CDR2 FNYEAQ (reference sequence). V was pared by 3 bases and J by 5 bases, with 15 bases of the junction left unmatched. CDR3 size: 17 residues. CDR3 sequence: CASSFRPGTSKLHEQYF. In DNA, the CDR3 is TGTGCCAGCAGCTTCAGGCCCGGGACTAGTAAGCTTCACGAGCAGTACTTC.

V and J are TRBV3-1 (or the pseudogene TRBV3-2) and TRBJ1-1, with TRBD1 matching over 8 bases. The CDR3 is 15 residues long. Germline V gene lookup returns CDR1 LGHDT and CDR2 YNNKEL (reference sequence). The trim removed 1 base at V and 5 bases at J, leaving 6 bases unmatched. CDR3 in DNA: TGTGCCAGCAGCCAAGGAGCAGGGGGCGGAACTGAAGCTTTCTTT. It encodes CASSQGAGGGTEAFF.

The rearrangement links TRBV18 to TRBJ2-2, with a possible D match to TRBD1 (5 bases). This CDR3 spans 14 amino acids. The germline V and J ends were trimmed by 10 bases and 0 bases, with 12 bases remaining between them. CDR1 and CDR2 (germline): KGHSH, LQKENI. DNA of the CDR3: TGTGCCACCACAGGATTCGCGAACACCGGGGAGCTGTTTTTT. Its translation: CATTGFANTGELFF. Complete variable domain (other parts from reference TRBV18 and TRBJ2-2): NAGVMQNPRHLVRRRGQEARLRCSPMKGHSHVYWYRQLPEEGLKFMVYLQKENIIDESGMPKERFSAEFPKEGPSILRIQQVVRGDSAAYFCATTGFANTGELFFGEGSRLTVL.

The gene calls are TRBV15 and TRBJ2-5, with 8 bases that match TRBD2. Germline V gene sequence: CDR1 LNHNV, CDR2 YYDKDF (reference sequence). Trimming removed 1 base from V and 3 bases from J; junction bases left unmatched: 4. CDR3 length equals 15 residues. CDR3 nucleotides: TGTGCCACCAGCAGAGGCCGGGGGGGAGAAGAGACCCAGTACTTC. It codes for CATSRGRGGEETQYF. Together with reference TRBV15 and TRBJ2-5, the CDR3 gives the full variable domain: DAMVIQNPRYQVTQFGKPVTLSCSQTLNHNVMYWYQQKSSQAPKLLFHYYDKDFNNEADTPDNFQSRRPNTSFCFLDIRSPGLGDTAMYLCATSRGRGGEETQYFGPGTRLLVL.

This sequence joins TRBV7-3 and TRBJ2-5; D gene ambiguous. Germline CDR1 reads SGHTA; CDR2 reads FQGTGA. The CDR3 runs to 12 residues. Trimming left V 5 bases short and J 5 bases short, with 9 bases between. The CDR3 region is CASSDARETQYF. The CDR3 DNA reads TGTGCCAGCAGCGACGCCAGGGAGACCCAGTACTTC.

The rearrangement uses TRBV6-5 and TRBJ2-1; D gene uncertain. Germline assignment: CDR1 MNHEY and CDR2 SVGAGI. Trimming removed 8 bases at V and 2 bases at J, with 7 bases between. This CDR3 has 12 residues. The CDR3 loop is CASLFPYNEQFF. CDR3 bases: TGTGCCAGCCTTTTCCCCTACAATGAGCAGTTCTTC.

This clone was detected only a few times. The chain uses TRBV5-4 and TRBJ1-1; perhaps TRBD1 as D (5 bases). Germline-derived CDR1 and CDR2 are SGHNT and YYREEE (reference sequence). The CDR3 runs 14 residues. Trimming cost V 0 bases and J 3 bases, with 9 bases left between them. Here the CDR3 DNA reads TGTGCCAGCAGCTTGGGTCCGGGGGACACTGAAGCTTTCTTT. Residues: CASSLGPGDTEAFF.

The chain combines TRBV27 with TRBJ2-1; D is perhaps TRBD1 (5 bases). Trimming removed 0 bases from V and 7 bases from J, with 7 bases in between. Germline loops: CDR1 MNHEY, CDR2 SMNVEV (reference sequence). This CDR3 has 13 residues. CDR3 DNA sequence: TGTGCCAGCAGTTTATCTCCAGGGAATGAGCAGTTCTTC. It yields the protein CASSLSPGNEQFF.

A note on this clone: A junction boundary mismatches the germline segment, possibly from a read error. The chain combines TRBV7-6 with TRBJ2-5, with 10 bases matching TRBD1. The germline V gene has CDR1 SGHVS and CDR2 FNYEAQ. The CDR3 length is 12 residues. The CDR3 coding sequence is TGTGCCAGCAGCTCACCGGGACAGGGGTTTGACTTC. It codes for CASSSPGQGFDF.

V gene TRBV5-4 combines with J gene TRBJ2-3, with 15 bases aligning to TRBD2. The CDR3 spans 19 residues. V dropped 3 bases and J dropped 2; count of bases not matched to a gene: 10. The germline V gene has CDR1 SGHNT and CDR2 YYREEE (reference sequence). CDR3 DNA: TGTGCCAGCAGCTCCCCGGGACTAGCGGGGGGACTCCCCACAGATACGCAGTATTTT. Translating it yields CASSSPGLAGGLPTDTQYF.

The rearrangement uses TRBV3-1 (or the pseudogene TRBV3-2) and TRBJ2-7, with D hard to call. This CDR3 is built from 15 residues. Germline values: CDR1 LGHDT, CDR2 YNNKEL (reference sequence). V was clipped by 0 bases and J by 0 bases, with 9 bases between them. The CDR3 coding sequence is TGTGCCAGCAGCCAAGATGAAATACACTCCTACGAGCAGTACTTC. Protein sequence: CASSQDEIHSYEQYF.

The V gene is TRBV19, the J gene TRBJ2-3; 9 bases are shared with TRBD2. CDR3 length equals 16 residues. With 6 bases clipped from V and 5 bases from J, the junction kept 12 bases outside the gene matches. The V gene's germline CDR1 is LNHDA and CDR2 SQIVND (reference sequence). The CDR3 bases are TGTGCCAGTAGCGCATTAGCGGGGGTGAGGGGAGATACGCAGTATTTT. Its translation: CASSALAGVRGDTQYF.

As DNA, the CDR3 is TGCGCCAGCGGACGACACTTGGGGACTAGCGGGAATGAGCAGTTCTTC. Its protein product is CASGRHLGTSGNEQFF. The chain links TRBV5-1 to TRBJ2-1; 12 bases map to TRBD2. The trim removed 7 bases at V and 7 bases at J, leaving 12 bases unmatched. Germline V lookup: CDR1 SGHRS, CDR2 YFSETQ. CDR3 length: 16 amino acids.

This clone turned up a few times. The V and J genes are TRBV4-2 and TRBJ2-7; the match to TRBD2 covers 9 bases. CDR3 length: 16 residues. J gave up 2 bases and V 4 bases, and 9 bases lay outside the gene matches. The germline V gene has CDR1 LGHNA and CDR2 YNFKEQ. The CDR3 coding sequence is TGTGCCAGCAGCCCCGTTGGCGAGCGGGGGGCCTACGAGCAGTACTTC. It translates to CASSPVGERGAYEQYF.

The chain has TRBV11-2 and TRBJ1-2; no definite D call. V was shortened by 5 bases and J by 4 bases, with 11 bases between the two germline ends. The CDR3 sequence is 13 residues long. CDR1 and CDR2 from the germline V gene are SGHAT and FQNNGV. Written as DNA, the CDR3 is TGTGCCAGCAGCGCACCGTCCAGCTATGGCTACACCTTC. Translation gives CASSAPSSYGYTF.

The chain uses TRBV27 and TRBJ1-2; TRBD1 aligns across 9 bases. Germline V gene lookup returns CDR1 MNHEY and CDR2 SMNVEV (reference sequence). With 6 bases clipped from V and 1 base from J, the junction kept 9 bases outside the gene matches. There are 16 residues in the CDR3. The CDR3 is CASSLSGTGYNYGYTF. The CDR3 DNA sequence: TGTGCCAGCAGCCTTTCAGGGACAGGGTATAACTATGGCTACACCTTC.

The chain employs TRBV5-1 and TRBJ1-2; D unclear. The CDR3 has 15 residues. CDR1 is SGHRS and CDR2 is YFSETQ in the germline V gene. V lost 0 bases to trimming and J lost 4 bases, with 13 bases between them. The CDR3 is CASSLAANLGYGYTF. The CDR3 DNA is TGCGCCAGCAGCTTGGCCGCAAACCTAGGCTATGGCTACACCTTC.

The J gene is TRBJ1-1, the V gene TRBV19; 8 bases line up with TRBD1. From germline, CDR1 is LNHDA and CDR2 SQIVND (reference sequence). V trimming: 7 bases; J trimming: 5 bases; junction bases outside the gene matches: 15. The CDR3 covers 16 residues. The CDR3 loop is CASTPTQGAIQTEAFF. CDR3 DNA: TGTGCCAGTACCCCCACTCAGGGGGCAATCCAAACTGAAGCTTTCTTT.

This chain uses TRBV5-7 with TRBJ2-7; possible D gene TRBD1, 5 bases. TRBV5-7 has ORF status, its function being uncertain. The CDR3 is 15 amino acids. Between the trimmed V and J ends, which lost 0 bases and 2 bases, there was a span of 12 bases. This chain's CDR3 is CASSLVIREPYEQYF. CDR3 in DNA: TGTGCCAGCAGCTTGGTTATCAGGGAACCCTACGAGCAGTACTTC.

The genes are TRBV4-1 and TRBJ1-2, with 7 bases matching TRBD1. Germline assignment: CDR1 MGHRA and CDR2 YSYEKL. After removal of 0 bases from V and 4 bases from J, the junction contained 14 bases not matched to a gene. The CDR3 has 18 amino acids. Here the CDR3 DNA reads TGCGCCAGCAGCCAAGATGGAGCAGGGGGGCCCAGCGTCTATGGCTACACCTTC. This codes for CASSQDGAGGPSVYGYTF.